These 32 T cell receptor beta chains were sequenced from one sample in a study of shared clonotypes between healthy human individuals (dated by TCRdb to 2019 to 2021). Library creation used the immunoSEQ multiplex PCR assay. Here the immuneACCESS table is served through TCRdb, limited to in-frame sequences with V and J called. Missing clones are a known gap in these copies; in checked studies unresolved V genes cover under half, and the rest lacks a known reason. The sample data list around 2,000,000 clones, and about 95% of these were observed just once. The top ten clonotypes cover more than 0.95% of the sample. CD8 naive samples were obtained by positive selection for CCR7 among CD45RO-negative cells, yielding a CD45RA+CCR7+ population from which TemRA cells were excluded. Material: naive CD8+ T cells sorted from blood. The cell subset or site label for this specimen denotes: CD45RA+CCR7+. The receptors originated from a man younger than 30 in good health.

V and J are TRBV5-6 and TRBJ2-7; TRBD1 matches at 8 bases. The CDR3 covers 14 residues. With V trimmed by 0 bases and J by 2 bases, 1 base remained unmatched. CDR1 SGHDT and CDR2 YYEEEE come from the germline V gene. The CDR3 sequence: CASSLEDRAYEQYF. The CDR3 DNA follows: TGTGCCAGCAGCTTGGAGGACAGGGCCTACGAGCAGTACTTC.

The J gene is TRBJ1-2, the V gene TRBV7-9; tentatively, D is TRBD1 (5 bases). V was shortened by 4 bases and J by 4 bases, with 25 bases between the two germline ends. Germline V lookup: CDR1 SEHNR, CDR2 FQNEAQ (reference sequence). There are 18 residues in the CDR3. The CDR3 region has the DNA TGTGCCAGCAGCTCACAACCGGGACTAACCCCCCTCCGCTATGGCTACACCTTC. Translation: CASSSQPGLTPLRYGYTF.

This clone occurred a few times. The chain combines TRBV19 with TRBJ1-5; 8 bases map to TRBD1. The trim removed 6 bases at V and 6 bases at J, leaving 7 bases unmatched. The germline CDR1 and CDR2 sequences are LNHDA and SQIVND (reference sequence). This CDR3 contains 14 residues. CDR3 protein: CASSRQGFGQPQHF. The CDR3 DNA reads TGTGCCAGTAGCCGACAGGGGTTCGGTCAGCCCCAGCATTTT.

The V and J genes are TRBV7-2 and TRBJ2-7, with 9 bases that match TRBD2. J was trimmed by 1 base and V by 3 bases; bases with no gene match: 1. CDR1 is SGHTA, CDR2 FQGNSA, per germline. The length of the CDR3 is 14 residues. CDR3 sequence reads: CASSFAGGSYEQYF. Written as DNA, the CDR3 is TGTGCCAGCAGCTTTGCGGGAGGGTCCTACGAGCAGTACTTC.

The J gene is TRBJ1-4, the V gene TRBV15, with D possibly matching TRBD1 (5 bases). V dropped 2 bases and J dropped 3 bases, with 10 bases sitting between them. CDR3 size: 15 residues. CDR1 LNHNV and CDR2 YYDKDF come from the germline V gene (reference sequence). The CDR3 coding sequence is TGTGCCACCAGCAGACTGGGGCTTGCTAATGAAAAACTGTTTTTT. Translated, it gives CATSRLGLANEKLFF.

V is TRBV10-2 and J is TRBJ2-5; tentatively, D is TRBD2 (5 bases). The V gene's germline CDR1 is WSHSY and CDR2 SAAADI. The V end was cut by 4 bases, the J end by 5 bases, with 14 bases between. The CDR3 totals 14 residues. The CDR3 DNA sequence: TGCGCCAGCAGTGGGGAGTATGCCGCGGAGACCCAGTACTTC. Amino acids: CASSGEYAAETQYF.

V usage is TRBV5-6 and J usage is TRBJ2-7, with TRBD1 matching over 7 bases. Germline V gives CDR1 SGHDT, CDR2 YYEEEE. The V segment lost 4 bases and the J segment 4 bases; nucleotides outside the gene matches: 8. CDR3 length equals 14 residues. CDR3 residues: CASSPSRDRYEQYF. The DNA of the CDR3 is TGTGCCAGCAGCCCCTCCCGGGACAGATACGAGCAGTACTTC.

The genes are TRBV21-1 and TRBJ1-5. TRBV21-1 is an annotated pseudogene. The CDR3 extends over 16 amino acids. The CDR3 loop reads CASSKGSWGANQPQHF. The CDR3 coding sequence is TGTGCCAGCAGCAAAGGATCGTGGGGGGCCAATCAGCCCCAGCATTTT.

The V call is TRBV5-6, the J call TRBJ2-7, with 7 positions matching TRBD1. Germline lookup yields CDR1 SGHDT and CDR2 YYEEEE. This CDR3 is 13 amino acids long. V was clipped by 7 bases and J by 1 base; unmatched bases: 5. CDR3 bases: TGTGCCAGCGGGCGGACAGGATCCTACGAGCAGTACTTC. This gives the protein CASGRTGSYEQYF.

The table lists this clone with a count of one. The chain carries TRBV7-9 and TRBJ2-5; D ambiguous. The CDR3 runs to 13 residues. The ends were cut back, 1 base at V and 3 bases at J, with 6 bases in the middle. The germline gives CDR1 SEHNR, CDR2 FQNEAQ (reference sequence). The chain's CDR3 is CASSLEVEETQYF. CDR3 nucleotide sequence: TGTGCCAGCAGCTTAGAGGTCGAAGAGACCCAGTACTTC.

The chain carries TRBV28 and TRBJ2-7; D perhaps matches TRBD1 (6 bases). CDR3 size: 15 residues. Trimming pared 3 bases from V and 2 bases from J, leaving 14 bases between. The germline V gene has CDR1 MDHEN and CDR2 SYDVKM. CDR3 amino acids: CASSFEGVAPYEQYF. The CDR3 DNA is TGTGCCAGCAGTTTTGAGGGGGTGGCTCCCTACGAGCAGTACTTC.

A remark on this clone: The CDR3 carries no conserved terminal phenylalanine or tryptophan, so it likely arises from a read error. Because the CDR3's place on the DNA is in doubt, the DNA is left out and the CDR3 is given as listed by TCRdb. The J gene is TRBJ1-4, the V gene TRBV19. The germline V gene has CDR1 LNHDA and CDR2 SQIVND (reference sequence). Counting both end residues, the CDR3 totals 10 amino acids. CDR3 residues: CASPPTFDAL.

V is TRBV27 and J is TRBJ2-7; no clear D. Trimming pared 5 bases from V and 6 bases from J, leaving 11 bases between. From germline, CDR1 is MNHEY and CDR2 SMNVEV (reference sequence). The CDR3 runs 12 residues. CDR3 in amino acids: CASSPAPPEQYF. CDR3 DNA: TGTGCCAGCAGTCCGGCCCCTCCCGAGCAGTACTTC.

The chain employs TRBV5-5 and TRBJ2-7; tentative D call: TRBD1 (5 bases). The CDR3 consists of 15 residues. CDR1 is SGHKS, CDR2 YYEKEE, per germline (reference sequence). Deletions cut 3 bases from V and 3 bases from J, with 16 bases between. CDR3 residues: CASSSPDTGNYEQYF. CDR3 DNA: TGTGCCAGCAGCTCCCCGGACACTGGAAACTACGAGCAGTACTTC.

This chain uses TRBV7-8 with TRBJ2-7, with D tentatively TRBD2 (6 bases). CDR3 size: 16 residues. V lost 5 bases, J lost 4 bases, and 21 bases lay in between. Germline CDR1 SGHVS, CDR2 FQNEAQ. CDR3: CASSPSWAGPRYEQYF. The CDR3 nucleotides are TGTGCCAGCAGCCCTAGTTGGGCGGGGCCTCGATACGAGCAGTACTTC.

As concerns this clone: The identical CDR3 is also encoded by other nucleotide sequences in the sample. The chain is built from TRBV5-1 and TRBJ2-7, with D possibly being TRBD2 (5 bases). V was cut by 1 base and J by 3 bases, with 11 bases left in between. The CDR3 is 14 amino acids. Germline values: CDR1 SGHRS, CDR2 YFSETQ. CDR3: CASSLFVGSYEQYF. The CDR3, as DNA: TGCGCCAGCAGCTTGTTTGTAGGGAGCTACGAGCAGTACTTC.

The chain has TRBV11-2 and TRBJ2-7; 9 bases fit TRBD2. V lost 1 base, J lost 3 bases, and 4 bases stayed unmatched. This CDR3 is 15 amino acids long. Germline assignment: CDR1 SGHAT and CDR2 FQNNGV. The CDR3 coding sequence is TGTGCCAGCAGCTTAGTGCGGGAGGGCCTCTACGAGCAGTACTTC. Translated: CASSLVREGLYEQYF.

CDR3 sequence reads: CASSLVAEGTEAFF. CDR3 DNA sequence: TGTGCCAGCAGCTTGGTGGCGGAGGGAACTGAAGCTTTCTTT. The chain is built from TRBV5-4 and TRBJ1-1; unclear D gene. The germline gives CDR1 SGHNT, CDR2 YYREEE (reference sequence). Trimming took 0 bases from V and 5 from J, leaving 11 bases between them. This CDR3 has 14 amino acids.

The chain has TRBV27 and TRBJ2-7; 11 bases match TRBD1. This CDR3 spans 16 amino acids. V was clipped by 3 bases and J by 3 bases; unmatched bases: 7. In germline, CDR1 is MNHEY, CDR2 SMNVEV (reference sequence). The CDR3 DNA reads as TGTGCCAGCAGTTTTGGCCGGACAGGGGGCAGCTACGAGCAGTACTTC. It encodes CASSFGRTGGSYEQYF.

V is TRBV2 and J is TRBJ2-3; 7 positions match TRBD1. The CDR3 is 15 amino acids. The junction had 7 bases not matched to a gene; V was cut back by 7 bases and J by 0 bases. CDR1 and CDR2 from the germline V gene are SNHLY and FYNNEI. The CDR3: CASNKGQTSTDTQYF. The CDR3 DNA is TGTGCCAGCAATAAGGGACAGACTAGCACAGATACGCAGTATTTT.

This sequence joins TRBV14 and TRBJ2-5, with D possibly TRBD1 on 5 matching bases. The V end lost 3 bases, the J end lost 0 bases, and 20 bases lay between the germline ends. Per germline, CDR1 SGHDN and CDR2 FVKESK. The CDR3 has 18 residues. CDR3: CASSQNDWGIFYQETQYF. The CDR3 nucleotides read TGTGCCAGCAGCCAGAACGATTGGGGCATCTTTTACCAAGAGACCCAGTACTTC. Looking up the rest from reference TRBV14 and TRBJ2-5 gives the full variable domain: EAGVTQFPSHSVIEKGQTVTLRCDPISGHDNLYWYRRVMGKEIKFLLHFVKESKQDESGMPNNRFLAERTGGTYSTLKVQPAELEDSGVYFCASSQNDWGIFYQETQYFGPGTRLLVL.

This clone was detected only once. J is TRBJ2-1 and V is TRBV27; D perhaps matches TRBD2 (6 bases). Germline CDR1 is MNHEY and CDR2 is SMNVEV (reference sequence). The CDR3 runs 15 residues. V dropped 5 bases and J dropped 4 bases, with 15 bases sitting between them. The CDR3 nucleotides are TGTGCCAGCAGTGCGACCGGGGACTCTTACAATGAGCAGTTCTTC. Translated, it gives CASSATGDSYNEQFF.

This clone has only one observation. This chain joins TRBV4-1 and TRBJ2-3; 11 bases align to TRBD1. CDR1 is MGHRA, CDR2 YSYEKL, per germline. The J segment lost 5 bases and the V segment lost 4 bases, leaving 5 bases of the junction unmatched. This CDR3 contains 15 residues. CDR3 loop: CASSLADRGQDTQYF. CDR3 DNA: TGCGCCAGCAGCCTTGCGGACAGGGGGCAAGATACGCAGTATTTT.

This clone is a singleton in its sample. This CDR3 is also generated by other DNA sequences in the sample. The chain couples TRBV11-2 to TRBJ2-3; no reliable D call. Trimming left V 1 base short and J 0 bases short, with 5 bases between. Looked up from germline, CDR1 is SGHAT and CDR2 is FQNNGV. This CDR3 has 14 residues. The CDR3 loop reads CASSLVGSTDTQYF. For the CDR3, the DNA is TGTGCCAGCAGCTTAGTTGGCAGCACAGATACGCAGTATTTT.

Comment on this clone: The same CDR3 can be traced to other DNA sequences in this sample. This chain links TRBV5-1 with TRBJ1-5; D gene ambiguous. Germline CDR1 SGHRS, CDR2 YFSETQ. This CDR3 has 13 amino acids. Deletions cut 0 bases from V and 4 bases from J, with 5 bases between. The CDR3 sequence: CASSLGANQPQHF. CDR3 coding DNA: TGCGCCAGCAGCTTGGGGGCGAATCAGCCCCAGCATTTT.

This chain uses TRBV25-1 with TRBJ2-7; D is unclear. Trimming took off 4 bases at V and 3 bases at J, with 10 bases between the two ends. The CDR3 totals 13 residues. CDR1 is MGHDK and CDR2 is SYGVNS in the germline V gene. CDR3 in DNA: TGTGCCAGCAGTGTAGAAAGTTACTACGAGCAGTACTTC. Its translation is CASSVESYYEQYF.

The gene calls are TRBV10-2 and TRBJ1-1, with D possibly matching TRBD1 (5 bases). Germline V gene lookup returns CDR1 WSHSY and CDR2 SAAADI. V shed 9 bases and J shed 7 bases, with 15 bases lying between them. The CDR3 loop spans 12 amino acids. CDR3 DNA sequence: TGCGCCAGTGTGGGGGTGGGGTTTGAAGCTTTCTTT. Translated, it gives CASVGVGFEAFF.

This clone was detected once. The rearrangement links TRBV13 to TRBJ1-1; D is uncertain. V was pared by 2 bases and J by 7 bases, with 11 bases between. The CDR3 consists of 13 residues. Germline CDR1 and CDR2: PRHDT and FYEKMQ (reference sequence). CDR3 residues: CASSLRSGLEAFF. CDR3 in DNA: TGTGCCAGCAGCTTAAGGTCTGGTCTTGAAGCTTTCTTT.

This clone has just one count. The chain uses TRBV19 and TRBJ2-7, with D hard to call. The CDR3 has 15 amino acids. In germline, CDR1 is LNHDA, CDR2 SQIVND (reference sequence). Between the trimmed V and J ends, which lost 6 bases and 2 bases, there was a span of 17 bases. CDR3 in amino acids: CASRPSGSNPYEQYF. The CDR3 DNA sequence: TGTGCCAGTAGGCCTTCCGGTAGTAATCCCTACGAGCAGTACTTC.

The J gene is TRBJ1-1, the V gene TRBV5-1; D might be TRBD1 (5 bases). Germline assignment: CDR1 SGHRS and CDR2 YFSETQ. The CDR3 runs 16 residues. V was shortened by 5 bases and J by 1 base, with 18 bases between the two germline ends. In nucleotides, the CDR3 is TGCGCCAGCAGGGATCCCCCAGGGTATTCGAACACTGAAGCTTTCTTT. This codes for CASRDPPGYSNTEAFF.

The chain has TRBV9 and TRBJ2-7; tentative D call: TRBD2 (5 bases). The V end was cut by 4 bases, the J end by 7 bases, with 15 bases between. Germline V CDR1 and CDR2: SGDLS, YYNGEE. This CDR3 spans 13 amino acids. The CDR3 DNA reads as TGTGCCAGCAGCCTGACCGAGGGCTTGGAGCAGTACTTC. Protein product: CASSLTEGLEQYF.

The rearrangement uses TRBV27 and TRBJ2-2; 9 bases agree with TRBD2. CDR1 MNHEY and CDR2 SMNVEV come from the germline V gene (reference sequence). The CDR3 contains 16 residues. With 1 base clipped from V and 7 bases from J, the junction kept 7 bases outside the gene matches. The DNA for the CDR3 is TGTGCCAGCAGTTTATGGACGCGGGGGGGCCTCGGGGAGCTGTTTTTT. The encoded protein is CASSLWTRGGLGELFF.